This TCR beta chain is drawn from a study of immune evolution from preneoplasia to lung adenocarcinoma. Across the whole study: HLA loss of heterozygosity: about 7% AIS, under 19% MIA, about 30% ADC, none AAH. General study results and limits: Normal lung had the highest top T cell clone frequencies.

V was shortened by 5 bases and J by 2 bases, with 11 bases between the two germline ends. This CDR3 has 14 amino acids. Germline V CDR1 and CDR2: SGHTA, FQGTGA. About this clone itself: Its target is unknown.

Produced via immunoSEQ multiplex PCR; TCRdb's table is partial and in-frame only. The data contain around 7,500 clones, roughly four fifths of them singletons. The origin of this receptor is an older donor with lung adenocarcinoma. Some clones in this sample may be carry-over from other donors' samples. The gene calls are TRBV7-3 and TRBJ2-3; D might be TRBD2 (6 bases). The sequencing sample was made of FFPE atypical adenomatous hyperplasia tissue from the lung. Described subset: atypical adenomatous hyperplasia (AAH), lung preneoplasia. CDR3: CASSSSGDTDTQYF. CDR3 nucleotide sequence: TGTGCCAGCAGCAGTAGCGGAGACACAGATACGCAGTATTTT.